These 27 T cell receptor beta chains came from one sample sequenced in a study of blood T cell repertoires in COVID-19. TCRdb keeps only in-frame clones here, not all; method: immunoSEQ multiplex PCR. This table holds 160,000 or so clones, about 88% found once. What was sequenced was peripheral blood. These receptors came from a woman between 65 and 79 years old with acute or convalescent COVID-19.

The rearrangement joins TRBV6-1 to TRBJ2-7, with a weak D call TRBD1 (5 bases). Trimming cost V 6 bases and J 5 bases, with 14 bases left between them. Per the germline V gene, CDR1 is MNHNS and CDR2 is SASEGT. The CDR3 spans 13 residues. The CDR3 protein is CASSFTQGHEQYV. CDR3 DNA: TGTGCCAGCAGCTTTACCCAGGGCCACGAGCAGTACGTC.

This chain connects TRBV2 to TRBJ1-1, with D possibly being TRBD1 (6 bases). Between the trimmed V and J ends, which lost 7 bases and 8 bases, there was a span of 11 bases. Germline CDR1 is SNHLY and CDR2 is FYNNEI. The CDR3 consists of 11 residues. The DNA for the CDR3 is TGTGCCAGCACCCTAGACAGGGAAGCTTTCTTT. This gives the protein CASTLDREAFF.

The table lists this clone with a few counts. V usage is TRBV10-2 and J usage is TRBJ2-3; TRBD2 matches at 10 bases. The CDR3 runs 14 residues. Germline lookup yields CDR1 WSHSY and CDR2 SAAADI. With V trimmed by 5 bases and J by 4 bases, 3 bases remained unmatched. The CDR3 DNA reads TGCGCCAGCAGTCAGCGGGGGGGCCCAGATACGCAGTATTTT. It encodes CASSQRGGPDTQYF.

This rearrangement joins TRBV12-5 to TRBJ2-5, with 9 bases fitting TRBD1. The CDR3 is 15 residues long. CDR1 LGHNT and CDR2 FRNRAP come from the germline V gene. V lost 1 base and J lost 4; bases outside the gene matches: 4. The CDR3: CASGLGGQGGETQYF. CDR3 DNA sequence: TGTGCTAGTGGTTTGGGGGGACAGGGCGGAGAGACCCAGTACTTC.

This clone occurred once. The rearrangement joins TRBV15 to TRBJ1-4; a weak D match, TRBD1 (5 bases). Deletions cut 1 base from V and 3 bases from J, with 12 bases between. Germline V lookup: CDR1 LNHNV, CDR2 YYDKDF (reference sequence). The CDR3 covers 16 residues. The CDR3 sequence: CATSRARQGPNEKLFF. CDR3 in DNA: TGTGCCACCAGCAGAGCGCGGCAGGGCCCTAATGAAAAACTGTTTTTT.

This chain joins TRBV6-5 and TRBJ1-6; 7 bases fit TRBD1. CDR3 length equals 14 residues. The germline CDR1 and CDR2 sequences are MNHEY and SVGAGI. V shed 6 bases and J 7 bases; nucleotides not matched to a gene: 6. The CDR3 loop is CASRTGTVNSPLHF. In nucleotides, the CDR3 is TGTGCCAGCAGGACCGGGACAGTCAATTCACCCCTCCACTTT.

V gene TRBV24-1 combines with J gene TRBJ2-3, with D uncertain. The germline V and J ends were trimmed by 4 bases and 4 bases, with 11 bases remaining between them. The germline V gene encodes CDR1 KGHDR and CDR2 SFDVKD. This CDR3 is 14 amino acids long. The DNA of the CDR3 is TGTGCCACCAGTGACCCGGCCCGGGCAGATACGCAGTATTTT. This sequence encodes CATSDPARADTQYF.

The chain combines TRBV15 with TRBJ2-1; 8 bases line up with TRBD1. Germline V lookup: CDR1 LNHNV, CDR2 YYDKDF (reference sequence). The ends lost 5 bases at V and 7 bases at J; junction bases unmatched: 7. The CDR3 has 14 amino acids. As DNA, the CDR3 is TGTGCCACCAGCGTCCGACAGGGGAGGAATGAGCAGTTCTTC. Translating it yields CATSVRQGRNEQFF.

This chain connects TRBV6-5 to TRBJ1-5; TRBD1 is a possible D gene (6 bases). The CDR3 has 14 amino acids. Trimming took 6 bases from V and 9 from J, leaving 18 bases between them. Germline CDR1 MNHEY, CDR2 SVGAGI. The CDR3 protein is CASRQDSGSRPQHF. CDR3 sequence (DNA): TGTGCCAGCAGACAGGACAGCGGAAGTAGGCCCCAGCATTTT.

This chain uses TRBV25-1 with TRBJ1-3; 8 nucleotides match TRBD1. CDR1 and CDR2 (germline): MGHDK, SYGVNS. The V gene end was trimmed by 6 bases and the J gene end by 4 bases; junction bases not matched to a gene: 5. This CDR3 has 14 amino acids. The chain's CDR3 is CASRSTGDGNTIYF. Written as DNA, the CDR3 is TGTGCCAGCAGGTCGACAGGGGACGGAAACACCATATATTTT.

The V call is TRBV7-2, the J call TRBJ2-1; 8 bases line up with TRBD2. Germline V gives CDR1 SGHTA, CDR2 FQGNSA. J was trimmed by 0 bases and V by 5 bases; bases with no gene match: 6. The CDR3 has 16 amino acids. CDR3 bases: TGTGCCAGCAGCCCACGGGGGGGAAGCTCCTACAATGAGCAGTTCTTC. It codes for CASSPRGGSSYNEQFF.

V usage is TRBV28 and J usage is TRBJ1-2; TRBD1 agrees at 9 bases. V shed 6 bases and J 8 bases; nucleotides not matched to a gene: 10. There are 14 residues in the CDR3. CDR1 is MDHEN and CDR2 is SYDVKM in the germline V gene. The CDR3: CASRRDRVRTGYTF. CDR3 coding DNA: TGTGCCAGCAGGAGGGACAGGGTCAGGACGGGCTACACCTTC.

The gene calls are TRBV15 and TRBJ1-2, with D tentatively TRBD1 (6 bases). CDR1 is LNHNV and CDR2 is YYDKDF in the germline V gene (reference sequence). V was cut by 4 bases and J by 4 bases, with 13 bases left in between. This CDR3 has 14 amino acids. The CDR3 bases are TGTGCCACCAGCATTGCAGGGGTCGTCTATGGCTACACCTTC. This sequence encodes CATSIAGVVYGYTF.

This clone was recorded a few times. The chain links TRBV18 to TRBJ2-2; 11 bases are a match to TRBD2. Losses at the gene ends were 0 bases for V and 6 bases for J; bases not matched to a gene: 3. This CDR3 contains 16 residues. The germline gives CDR1 KGHSH, CDR2 LQKENI. The CDR3 nucleotides read TGTGCCAGCTCACCACCTAGCGGGGGGGCCGCCGGGGAGCTGTTTTTT. Translating gives CASSPPSGGAAGELFF.

This chain's CDR3 is CASSFSYRQGEGYTF. The CDR3 bases are TGTGCCAGCAGCTTCTCCTACAGACAGGGGGAGGGCTACACCTTC. This rearrangement joins TRBV7-9 to TRBJ1-2; 9 bases fit TRBD1. Germline V gives CDR1 SEHNR, CDR2 FQNEAQ (reference sequence). This CDR3 region has 15 residues. V shed 3 bases and J 8 bases; nucleotides not matched to a gene: 10.

This chain links TRBV6-5 with TRBJ2-1, with a tentative D call TRBD2 (5 bases). The CDR3 length is 14 residues. From germline, CDR1 is MNHEY and CDR2 SVGAGI. The V gene lost 6 bases and the J gene lost 3 bases, with 12 bases spanning the gap. For the CDR3, the DNA is TGTGCCAGCAGGGCCCGGGATCACTACAATGAGCAGTTCTTC. Translated, it gives CASRARDHYNEQFF.

The chain has TRBV27 and TRBJ2-2; weak D call: TRBD2 (6 bases). Germline V gives CDR1 MNHEY, CDR2 SMNVEV (reference sequence). This CDR3 spans 15 amino acids. Deletions cut 5 bases from V and 5 bases from J, with 15 bases between. CDR3 sequence: CASSPQEGRTGELFF. CDR3 bases: TGTGCCAGCAGTCCTCAGGAGGGGAGGACCGGGGAGCTGTTTTTT.

The chain links TRBV6-6 to TRBJ1-1; D remains ambiguous. Germline-derived CDR1 and CDR2 are MNHNY and SVGAGI (reference sequence). This CDR3 has 15 amino acids. The V end lost 0 bases, the J end lost 2 bases, and 10 bases lay between the germline ends. Written as DNA, the CDR3 is TGTGCCAGCAGTTACTCGTACAGAACCAACACTGAAGCTTTCTTT. This codes for CASSYSYRTNTEAFF.

The chain is built from TRBV23-1 and TRBJ1-1; 7 bases align to TRBD1. TRBV23-1 counts as an open reading frame of uncertain function. The CDR3 runs 15 residues. The V gene end was trimmed by 3 bases and the J gene end by 3 bases; junction bases not matched to a gene: 7. CDR3 DNA sequence: TGCGCCAGCAGTCACCCGACAGGGCCAGACACTGAAGCTTTCTTT. This encodes CASSHPTGPDTEAFF.

The gene calls are TRBV21-1 and TRBJ1-1; the DNA was not compared with TRBD1, the D call given in the table. TRBV21-1 is classified as a pseudogene. CDR3 length equals 15 residues. CDR3 in amino acids: CASYKGQGFNTEAFF. The DNA for the CDR3 is TGTGCCAGCTACAAGGGACAGGGGTTCAACACTGAAGCTTTCTTT.

This clone was found once. The chain is built from TRBV21-1 and TRBJ1-2. TRBV21-1 is a documented pseudogene. CDR3 length equals 14 residues. CDR3 coding DNA: TGTGCCAGCAGCGTCCGGGAGGGTCCCTATGGCTACACCTTC. This gives the protein CASSVREGPYGYTF.

V is TRBV29-1 and J is TRBJ1-3, with TRBD1 matching 7 bases. The CDR3 runs 13 residues. With V trimmed by 6 bases and J by 3 bases, 5 bases remained unmatched. Germline V gene lookup returns CDR1 SQVTM and CDR2 ANQGSEA. CDR3 in DNA: TGCAGCGTGGTGCAGGGGGTTGGAAACACCATATATTTT. This codes for CSVVQGVGNTIYF. Full variable domain (remainder filled in from reference TRBV29-1 and TRBJ1-3): SAVISQKPSRDICQRGTSLTIQCQVDSQVTMMFWYRQQPGQSLTLIATANQGSEATYESGFVIDKFPISRPNLTFSTLTVSNMSPEDSSIYLCSVVQGVGNTIYFGEGSWLTVV.

This chain links TRBV14 with TRBJ1-4; D may be TRBD1 (5 bases). V was trimmed by 3 bases and J by 6 bases, leaving 14 bases between them. The CDR3 consists of 15 residues. Germline V gene data show CDR1 as SGHDN and CDR2 as FVKESK. This chain's CDR3 is CASSQFRAPDEKLFF. CDR3 coding DNA: TGTGCCAGCAGCCAGTTCAGGGCGCCGGATGAAAAACTGTTTTTT.

The chain links TRBV3-1 (or the pseudogene TRBV3-2) to TRBJ2-1; tentative D call: TRBD2 (5 bases). The CDR3 covers 15 residues. The germline V gene encodes CDR1 LGHDT and CDR2 YNNKEL (reference sequence). Trimming removed 4 bases at V and 2 bases at J, with 12 bases between. In DNA, the CDR3 is TGTGCCAGCAGCCCGCCGGGGATTACCTACAATGAGCAGTTCTTC. Amino acids: CASSPPGITYNEQFF.

V gene TRBV19 combines with J gene TRBJ1-6; perhaps TRBD1 as D (6 bases). The length of the CDR3 is 15 residues. Per germline, CDR1 LNHDA and CDR2 SQIVND (reference sequence). V lost 3 bases to trimming and J lost 7 bases, with 13 bases between them. In DNA form, the CDR3 reads TGTGCCAGTAGTATCGGTGGACAGCAAAATTCACCCCTCCACTTT. Protein product: CASSIGGQQNSPLHF.

The V gene is TRBV2, the J gene TRBJ1-3; no definite D call. Trimming removed 4 bases at V and 4 bases at J, with 5 bases between. The CDR3 runs 12 residues. In germline, CDR1 is SNHLY, CDR2 FYNNEI. The CDR3 nucleotides are TGTGCCAGCAGTGCTCAGGGAAACACCATATATTTT. It yields the protein CASSAQGNTIYF.

The V and J genes are TRBV2 and TRBJ1-2, with TRBD1 identical over 7 bases. Germline CDR1 reads SNHLY; CDR2 reads FYNNEI. The CDR3 runs to 11 residues. The ends lost 6 bases at V and 8 bases at J; junction bases unmatched: 3. CDR3 residues: CASSLGGGYTF. The CDR3 DNA is TGTGCCAGCAGCCTAGGGGGCGGCTACACCTTC.